Following are 10 T cell receptor beta chains from one sample sequenced in a study of shared clonotypes between healthy human individuals. Using immunoSEQ multiplex PCR, the repertoire was profiled, and TCRdb retains in-frame clones only, with some absent. This table holds about half a million clones, around 79% found once. Sequencing used PBMCs. The source of these receptors is a woman aged 40 to 50 in good health. Some clones in this sample may be carry-over from other donors' samples.

The chain couples TRBV11-3 to TRBJ2-1; 9 positions agree with TRBD2. Germline lookup yields CDR1 SGHNT and CDR2 YENEEA. The CDR3 runs 16 residues. V was clipped by 1 base and J by 6 bases; unmatched bases: 7. DNA for the CDR3: TGTGCCAGCAGCTTAGGCGGAGCGGGAGGTCCCAATGAGCAGTTCTTC. As protein: CASSLGGAGGPNEQFF.

The CDR3 nucleotides are TGTGCCAGCAGTTTTAAAGGGGGGACAGGGATGATCACTGAAGCTTTCTTT. It yields the protein CASSFKGGTGMITEAFF. This chain connects TRBV27 to TRBJ1-1; 9 positions agree with TRBD1. V lost 3 bases and J lost 4; bases outside the gene matches: 12. Germline assignment: CDR1 MNHEY and CDR2 SMNVEV (reference sequence). The CDR3 is 17 amino acids.

The chain carries TRBV19 and TRBJ2-1; the match to TRBD2 covers 7 bases. CDR3 length equals 16 residues. The J segment lost 4 bases and the V segment lost 5 bases, leaving 11 bases of the junction unmatched. Germline lookup yields CDR1 LNHDA and CDR2 SQIVND (reference sequence). In nucleotides, the CDR3 is TGTGCCAGTAGTTCCCTCCGTCGAGCGGGGTACAATGAGCAGTTCTTC. Translation gives CASSSLRRAGYNEQFF.

This chain links TRBV5-8 with TRBJ2-1; unclear D gene. V was cut by 2 bases and J by 2 bases, with 11 bases left in between. This CDR3 is 15 amino acids long. Per the germline V gene, CDR1 is SGHTS and CDR2 is YDEGEE. The chain's CDR3 is CASSFFPGTYNEQFF. The DNA of the CDR3 is TGTGCCAGCAGCTTTTTTCCGGGTACCTACAATGAGCAGTTCTTC. Together with reference TRBV5-8 and TRBJ2-1, the CDR3 gives the full variable domain: EAGVTQSPTHLIKTRGQQATLRCSPISGHTSVYWYQQALGLGLQFLLWYDEGEERNRGNFPPRFSGRQFPNYSSELNVNALELEDSALYLCASSFFPGTYNEQFFGPGTRLTVL.

The V call is TRBV13, the J call TRBJ2-5, with 7 bases that match TRBD2. The CDR3 totals 15 residues. Germline V gene lookup returns CDR1 PRHDT and CDR2 FYEKMQ (reference sequence). V trimming: 5 bases; J trimming: 2 bases; junction bases outside the gene matches: 8. CDR3 nucleotide sequence: TGTGCCAGCAGCCCCGGGGAGCGGGAACAAGAGACCCAGTACTTC. Translated: CASSPGEREQETQYF. Filled out from reference TRBV13 and TRBJ2-5, the complete variable domain reads AAGVIQSPRHLIKEKRETATLKCYPIPRHDTVYWYQQGPGQDPQFLISFYEKMQSDKGSIPDRFSAQQFSDYHSELNMSSLELGDSALYFCASSPGEREQETQYFGPGTRLLVL.

This clone was counted between two and nine times. The V gene is TRBV6-5, the J gene TRBJ1-1; D gene unclear. Deletions cut 6 bases from V and 3 bases from J, with 11 bases between. The CDR3 runs 13 residues. Germline-derived CDR1 and CDR2 are MNHEY and SVGAGI. CDR3 DNA: TGTGCCAGCAGCCTAAGGGATGACACTGAAGCTTTCTTT. Translated: CASSLRDDTEAFF.

This clone was seen once. The chain has TRBV4-3 and TRBJ2-7; a possible D gene is TRBD2 (6 bases). Per the germline V gene, CDR1 is LGHNA and CDR2 is YSLEER. The CDR3 runs 16 residues. V was cut by 0 bases and J by 6 bases, with 18 bases left in between. The CDR3 loop reads CASSQEGGCPYFEQYF. CDR3 coding DNA: TGCGCCAGCAGCCAAGAAGGAGGGTGCCCGTATTTCGAGCAGTACTTC.

The chain combines TRBV4-3 with TRBJ2-2, with TRBD2 matching over 10 bases. Trimming cost V 3 bases and J 4 bases; bases outside gene matches: 8. The germline V gene encodes CDR1 LGHNA and CDR2 YSLEER. The CDR3 length is 17 residues. The CDR3 loop is CASSQVSSGSGTGELFF. The CDR3 DNA follows: TGCGCCAGCAGCCAGGTGTCTAGCGGGAGTGGCACCGGGGAGCTGTTTTTT.

Notes on this clone: Relative to the germline gene, one junction end is altered; a read error may explain this. The identical CDR3 is also encoded by other nucleotide sequences in the sample. The chain has TRBV28 and TRBJ2-6; the D gene could be TRBD1 or TRBD2 (5 bases each). Germline V gene sequence: CDR1 MDHEN, CDR2 SYDVKM. CDR3 length: 13 residues. CDR3 region: CASSLPGANVLTF. CDR3 nucleotide sequence: TGTGCCAGCAGTTTACCCGGGGCCAACGTCCTGACCTTC.

This clone showed up many times. The V call is TRBV18, the J call TRBJ2-1, with a weak D call TRBD1 (5 bases). Germline CDR1 is KGHSH and CDR2 is LQKENI. This CDR3 spans 15 amino acids. With 3 bases removed from V and 2 bases from J, the gap between germline ends came to 11 bases. In nucleotides, the CDR3 is TGTGCCAGCTCACCCTTGTCGACAGCCTACAATGAGCAGTTCTTC. Its translation: CASSPLSTAYNEQFF.